The 2 T cell receptor beta chains listed next were all sequenced from one sample in a study of blood T cell repertoires in COVID-19. Sequenced by immunoSEQ multiplex PCR; TCRdb stores in-frame clones only, minus some. This repertoire shows about 42,000 clones, around 89% found once; its top ten account for 7% to 9.5%. Sequencing used peripheral blood. The receptors shown here come from a young man with active or convalescent COVID-19.

The chain carries TRBV5-8 and TRBJ1-4; 8 positions agree with TRBD1. Losses at the gene ends were 4 bases for V and 12 bases for J; bases not matched to a gene: 11. CDR1 and CDR2 (germline): SGHTS, YDEGEE. The CDR3 is made up of 14 amino acids. CDR3: CASSIGTGRGELFF. In DNA, the CDR3 is TGTGCCAGCAGCATTGGGACAGGCCGCGGGGAACTGTTTTTT.

The CDR3 protein is CASSPGTANNEKLFF. The CDR3 DNA is TGTGCCAGCAGCCCGGGGACAGCCAATAATGAAAAACTGTTTTTT. The genes are TRBV7-8 and TRBJ1-4; 7 bases line up with TRBD1. Germline V gives CDR1 SGHVS, CDR2 FQNEAQ. With 5 bases clipped from V and 4 bases from J, the junction kept 7 bases outside the gene matches. This CDR3 contains 15 residues.